The rows below give T cell receptor beta chains drawn from one sample of a study of monozygotic twins with cystic fibrosis. Generated by immunoSEQ multiplex PCR, the TCRdb table keeps only in-frame clones and is missing some. Here the sample spans 20,000 to 25,000 clones, over 95% being singletons. The sequencing input was blood. The receptors here all came from a girl aged 5 to 17 with cystic fibrosis. The CDR3 runs from the conserved cysteine through the conserved F or W. A D gene is named only where the DNA matches it firmly.

d_gene	v_gene	j_gene	CDR3aa	CDR3nt
.	TRBV7-9	TRBJ1-1	CASSHRDDTEAFF	TGTGCCAGCAGCCACAGGGATGACACTGAAGCTTTCTTT
.	TRBV11-2	TRBJ2-3	CASSSPVVEASTDTQYF	TGTGCCAGCAGCTCCCCGGTGGTGGAGGCTAGCACAGATACGCAGTATTTT
TRBD1	TRBV30	TRBJ1-3	CAWRGGDRHSGNTIYF	TGTGCCTGGAGAGGGGGGGACAGGCACTCTGGAAACACCATATATTTT
.	TRBV4-1	TRBJ2-1	CASSQVGSTNEQFF	TGCGCCAGCAGCCAAGTAGGCTCCACCAATGAGCAGTTCTTC
.	TRBV25-1	TRBJ1-2	CASSESPRGYTF	TGTGCCAGCAGTGAATCACCTCGGGGCTACACCTTC
TRBD1	TRBV4-1	TRBJ1-1	CASSRRGQLNTEAFF	TGCGCCAGCAGCCGACGGGGACAGTTGAACACTGAAGCTTTCTTT
.	TRBV28	TRBJ1-5	CASRPLRMTTSNQPQHF	TGTGCCAGCAGGCCCCTCAGAATGACGACGAGCAATCAGCCCCAGCATTTT
.	TRBV25-1	TRBJ1-1	CASSELRGEGGKAFF	TGTGCCAGCAGTGAATTGAGGGGCGAAGGGGGAAAAGCTTTCTTT
.	TRBV18	TRBJ2-3	CASSPRVKSTDTQYF	TGTGCCAGCTCACCACGGGTAAAGAGCACAGATACGCAGTATTTT
.	TRBV7-9	TRBJ1-5	CASSPLTGGDSQPQHF	TGTGCCAGCAGCCCCCTTACAGGCGGGGATAGCCAGCCCCAGCATTTT
.	TRBV5-1	TRBJ2-2	CASSLAPTVQTGELFF	TGCGCCAGCAGCTTGGCGCCGACGGTACAGACCGGGGAGCTGTTTTTT
.	TRBV2	TRBJ2-3	CASSVGTVGDTQYF	TGTGCCAGCAGTGTCGGAACAGTGGGAGATACGCAGTATTTT
.	TRBV19	TRBJ2-6	CASSITPGSGANVLTF	TGTGCCAGTAGTATTACCCCGGGCTCTGGGGCCAACGTCCTGACTTTC
.	TRBV4-3	TRBJ1-5	CASSQDRGSNQPQHF	TGCGCCAGCAGCCAAGATCGGGGGAGCAATCAGCCCCAGCATTTT
.	TRBV7-8	TRBJ2-2	CASSTRFRVGNTGELFF	TGTGCCAGCAGCACACGCTTTCGGGTGGGGAACACCGGGGAGCTGTTTTTT
TRBD2	TRBV5-3	TRBJ2-1	CARSFPSAGAVSSEQFF	TGTGCCAGAAGCTTCCCCTCGGCGGGAGCGGTGAGTAGTGAGCAGTTCTTC
.	TRBV5-4	TRBJ2-2	CASSTPGTTGELFF	TGTGCCAGCAGCACGCCAGGGACCACCGGGGAGCTGTTTTTT